This TCR beta chain was sequenced in a study of cytomegalovirus exposure and HLA in healthy donors. This CDR3 region has 14 residues. V gave up 0 bases and J gave up 5 bases, with 14 bases separating them. The germline gives CDR1 GTSNPN, CDR2 SVGIG (reference sequence). Profiling relied on immunoSEQ multiplex PCR, and the TCRdb table lists in-frame clones only, not all of them. Here the sample spans 90,000 to 130,000 clones, roughly nine tenths being singletons. The origin of this receptor is a woman under 30 in good health and CMV-seronegative. V and J are TRBV30 and TRBJ2-7; possibly TRBD2 for D (7 bases). The sequencing input was PBMCs. The CDR3 region has the DNA TGTGCCTGGAGTGTAGGGGGGGGGCCAGACGAGCAGTACTTC. Protein product: CAWSVGGGPDEQYF.